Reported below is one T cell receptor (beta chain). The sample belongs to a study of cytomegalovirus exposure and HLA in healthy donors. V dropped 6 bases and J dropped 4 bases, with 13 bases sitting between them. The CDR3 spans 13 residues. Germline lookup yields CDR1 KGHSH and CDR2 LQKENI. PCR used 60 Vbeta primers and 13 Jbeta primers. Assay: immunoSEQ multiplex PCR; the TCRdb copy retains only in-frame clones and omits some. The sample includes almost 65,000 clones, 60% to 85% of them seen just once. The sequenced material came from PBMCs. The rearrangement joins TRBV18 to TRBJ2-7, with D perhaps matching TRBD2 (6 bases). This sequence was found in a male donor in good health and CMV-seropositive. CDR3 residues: CASSGLRDYEQYF. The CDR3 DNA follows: TGTGCCAGCTCGGGACTGAGGGATTACGAGCAGTACTTC.